This TCR beta chain was identified in a study of cytotoxic CD8 clonotypes in ibrutinib-treated CLL. Study context: Investigators reported around 25 partial and 2 complete responses; after median around 63 months, roughly 15 patients remained remitted and 12 progressed.

Libraries were prepared by immunoSEQ multiplex PCR; TCRdb keeps only in-frame clonotypes and omits some of them. The sample consists of roughly 300,000 clones, around 77% of them appearing once. Points on this clone: The antigen remains unidentified.

CDR1 LNHDA and CDR2 SQIVND come from the germline V gene (reference sequence). Trimming cost V 1 base and J 5 bases; bases outside gene matches: 7. The CDR3 is made up of 16 amino acids. Extraction of approximately 2 micrograms of genomic DNA from cryopreserved PBMCs supplied material for TCR beta libraries. Study outcomes and limitations: Clonality rose at ibrutinib response, held steady in sustained remission, and fell toward baseline at progression.

The origin of this receptor is a human donor with chronic lymphocytic leukemia. This chain connects TRBV19 to TRBJ2-5, with 10 bases lining up with TRBD1. The specimen comprised PBMCs, sampled at disease progression, from a patient treated with ibrutinib. CDR3 sequence: CASSIGDRGAPETQYF. The CDR3, as DNA: TGTGCCAGTAGTATAGGGGACAGGGGCGCGCCTGAGACCCAGTACTTC.